These 16 T cell receptor beta chains came from one sample sequenced in a study of cytomegalovirus exposure and HLA in healthy donors. Primers: 60 Vbeta forward and 13 Jbeta reverse. Data came from immunoSEQ multiplex PCR; TCRdb stores just in-frame clones and leaves some out. This sample has approximately 150,000 clones; 60% to 80% occur once, and the top ten carry less than 2%. Sequences were obtained from PBMCs. The receptors were gathered from a woman aged 25 to 39 in good health and CMV-seronegative.

The chain couples TRBV11-2 to TRBJ1-3; D remains ambiguous. Germline assignment: CDR1 SGHAT and CDR2 FQNNGV. V was trimmed by 5 bases and J by 2 bases, leaving 13 bases between them. The length of the CDR3 is 15 residues. CDR3 coding DNA: TGTGCCAGCAGCCTCGGGTCCAAGACTGGAAACACCATATATTTT. Its translation is CASSLGSKTGNTIYF.

The chain links TRBV4-1 to TRBJ1-1; maybe TRBD1 (6 bases). Trimming removed 1 base from V and 6 bases from J, with 12 bases in between. Germline CDR1 and CDR2: MGHRA and YSYEKL. The CDR3 length is 14 residues. The CDR3 nucleotides are TGCGCCAGCAGCCAAGCGGACAGTCTCCCTGAAGCTTTCTTT. Translation gives CASSQADSLPEAFF.

The V call is TRBV4-1, the J call TRBJ2-7; 7 nucleotides line up with TRBD2. CDR1 MGHRA and CDR2 YSYEKL come from the germline V gene. Trimming at V came to 1 base and at J to 1 base, leaving 10 bases not matched to a gene. CDR3 size: 17 residues. The CDR3 reads CASSQVFLPGGSYEQYF. DNA for the CDR3: TGCGCCAGCAGCCAAGTTTTCCTACCGGGGGGATCCTACGAGCAGTACTTC.

The chain employs TRBV28 and TRBJ1-3; D is possibly TRBD1 (5 bases). Germline V CDR1 and CDR2: MDHEN, SYDVKM. The CDR3 is 15 residues long. The V end was cut by 3 bases, the J end by 0 bases, with 9 bases between. The CDR3 DNA is TGTGCCAGCAGTTTGACAGCCAGCTCTGGAAACACCATATATTTT. Translation: CASSLTASSGNTIYF. Using reference TRBV28 and TRBJ1-3 for the parts outside the CDR3, the full variable domain is DVKVTQSSRYLVKRTGEKVFLECVQDMDHENMFWYRQDPGLGLRLIYFSYDVKMKEKGDIPEGYSVSREKKERFSLILESASTNQTSMYLCASSLTASSGNTIYFGEGSWLTVV.

This clone was detected a few times. The conserved phenylalanine or tryptophan normally closing the CDR3 is absent here, so this likely arose from a read error. The DNA is left out, because the CDR3 cannot be placed on it with certainty; the CDR3 is given as TCRdb lists it. This chain uses TRBV10-3 with TRBJ1-2; the table names TRBD1, a call not compared with the DNA. The CDR3 is made up of 12 amino acids, end residues included. CDR1 is ENHRY, CDR2 SYGVKD, per germline. Here the CDR3 reads CAISRDGQLQAL.

This chain uses TRBV13 with TRBJ2-1; TRBD2 agrees at 13 bases. The CDR3 is made up of 13 amino acids. After removal of 6 bases from V and 15 bases from J, the junction contained 8 bases not matched to a gene. From germline, CDR1 is PRHDT and CDR2 FYEKMQ (reference sequence). CDR3 DNA sequence: TGTGCCAGCAGACGACTAGCGGGAGGCCTGGGGTTCTTC. It yields the protein CASRRLAGGLGFF.

The V and J genes are TRBV5-5 and TRBJ2-2; no clear D. V was shortened by 2 bases and J by 0 bases, with 8 bases between the two germline ends. CDR1 and CDR2 from the germline V gene are SGHKS and YYEKEE (reference sequence). The CDR3 contains 15 residues. The CDR3 reads CASSFGLANTGELFF. Written as DNA, the CDR3 is TGTGCCAGCAGCTTCGGGTTAGCGAACACCGGGGAGCTGTTTTTT.

CDR3 bases: TGCAGCGTGGGTTCGGGCGAGCAGTACTTC. It specifies CSVGSGEQYF. The V call is TRBV29-1, the J call TRBJ2-7, with D uncertain. CDR1 is SQVTM and CDR2 is ANQGSEA in the germline V gene. CDR3 length equals 10 residues. Trimming removed 6 bases at V and 6 bases at J, with 9 bases between.

The rearrangement uses TRBV6-5 and TRBJ1-6; tentatively, D is TRBD1 (6 bases). Trimming pared 6 bases from V and 9 bases from J, leaving 15 bases between. Germline CDR1 and CDR2: MNHEY and SVGAGI. The CDR3 totals 14 residues. The CDR3 loop reads CASSPRGGGSPLHF. In nucleotides, the CDR3 is TGTGCCAGCAGCCCCAGGGGCGGGGGTTCACCCCTCCACTTT.

This clone has just one count. CDR3 amino acids: CASSVDGGENQPQHF. DNA for the CDR3: TGTGCCAGCAGCGTAGACGGAGGGGAGAATCAGCCCCAGCATTTT. J is TRBJ1-5 and V is TRBV9; a possible D gene is TRBD1 (5 bases). V lost 0 bases to trimming and J lost 4 bases, with 11 bases between them. The germline V gene encodes CDR1 SGDLS and CDR2 YYNGEE. CDR3 size: 15 residues.

The chain joins TRBV5-1 to TRBJ2-5; 7 bases line up with TRBD1. Losses at the gene ends were 2 bases for V and 5 bases for J; bases not matched to a gene: 9. The CDR3 contains 15 residues. The germline V gene has CDR1 SGHRS and CDR2 YFSETQ. The DNA of the CDR3 is TGCGCCAGCAGCTTAACAGGGGCGGAGGTTGAGACCCAGTACTTC. This gives the protein CASSLTGAEVETQYF.

The chain has TRBV29-1 and TRBJ1-2; 9 nucleotides match TRBD1. The CDR3 sequence is 13 residues long. Germline V gene lookup returns CDR1 SQVTM and CDR2 ANQGSEA. V gave up 7 bases and J gave up 2 bases; unmatched junction bases: 5. The CDR3 protein is CSARDRENYGYTF. In nucleotides, the CDR3 is TGCAGCGCCCGGGACAGGGAGAACTATGGCTACACCTTC.

The rearrangement links TRBV5-4 to TRBJ2-5, with TRBD2 as a possible D gene (6 bases). The CDR3 spans 15 residues. Germline V gene lookup returns CDR1 SGHNT and CDR2 YYREEE (reference sequence). With 4 bases removed from V and 4 bases from J, the gap between germline ends came to 17 bases. The CDR3 region is CASSTGTIGGETQYF. CDR3 sequence (DNA): TGTGCCAGCAGCACGGGGACCATCGGGGGAGAGACCCAGTACTTC.

The chain uses TRBV18 and TRBJ1-1; D not certain. Deletions cut 3 bases from V and 0 bases from J, with 14 bases between. The CDR3 length is 16 residues. CDR1 and CDR2 from the germline V gene are KGHSH and LQKENI. The CDR3 nucleotides read TGTGCCAGCTCACCGGCGGTAGTTGCTTTGAACACTGAAGCTTTCTTT. Its translation: CASSPAVVALNTEAFF.

The gene calls are TRBV6-5 and TRBJ1-2, with D unclear. Trimming pared 8 bases from V and 8 bases from J, leaving 15 bases between. The germline gives CDR1 MNHEY, CDR2 SVGAGI. CDR3 size: 12 residues. This chain's CDR3 is CASLEPLRGYTF. CDR3 sequence (DNA): TGTGCCAGCTTGGAACCTCTGAGGGGCTACACCTTC.

The chain recombines TRBV7-3 with TRBJ1-1, with D possibly TRBD1 on 5 matching bases. CDR1 is SGHTA and CDR2 is FQGTGA in the germline V gene. This CDR3 has 16 residues. Trimming left V 5 bases short and J 4 bases short, with 20 bases between. The CDR3 DNA sequence: TGTGCCAGCAGCAATTGGGGGGGAGGGATCGTCACTGAAGCTTTCTTT. Translating it yields CASSNWGGGIVTEAFF.